Each of the 27 T cell receptor beta chains below was sequenced from the same sample in a study of siplizumab effects on memory and regulatory T cells. Assay: immunoSEQ multiplex PCR; the TCRdb copy retains only in-frame clones and omits some. The sample lists some 87,000 clones, 75% to 90% occurring once. Sequencing was performed on CD4+ T cells sorted from blood. The receptors were sampled from a human donor in good health.

The J gene is TRBJ1-4, the V gene TRBV5-1; perhaps TRBD1 as D (6 bases). Germline V gene data show CDR1 as SGHRS and CDR2 as YFSETQ. The CDR3 is 15 amino acids. V was shortened by 5 bases and J by 7 bases, with 18 bases between the two germline ends. The CDR3 loop reads CASSSFGRGGEKLFF. In DNA form, the CDR3 reads TGCGCCAGCAGTAGTTTCGGCAGGGGTGGTGAAAAACTGTTTTTT.

The chain employs TRBV28 and TRBJ2-5; TRBD2 agrees at 7 bases. Trimming took 3 bases from V and 0 from J; bases not matched to a gene: 4. The germline gives CDR1 MDHEN, CDR2 SYDVKM. This CDR3 region has 15 residues. The CDR3 loop is CASSFLSGYQETQYF. The CDR3 coding sequence is TGTGCCAGCAGTTTCCTTAGCGGGTACCAAGAGACCCAGTACTTC.

The chain joins TRBV19 to TRBJ1-5; 7 nucleotides agree with TRBD1. This CDR3 is built from 15 residues. CDR1 LNHDA and CDR2 SQIVND come from the germline V gene (reference sequence). The ends lost 3 bases at V and 6 bases at J; junction bases unmatched: 8. CDR3 nucleotides: TGTGCCAGTAGTATCAGTCCAGGGGGGACTCAGCCCCAGCATTTT. Residues: CASSISPGGTQPQHF.

V and J are TRBV7-9 and TRBJ2-1, with TRBD2 matching over 7 bases. The trim removed 6 bases at V and 3 bases at J, leaving 5 bases unmatched. This CDR3 spans 14 amino acids. CDR1 and CDR2 (germline): SEHNR, FQNEAQ (reference sequence). The CDR3 nucleotides read TGTGCCAGCAGTCCAACTAGCGTCTACAATGAGCAGTTCTTC. It yields the protein CASSPTSVYNEQFF.

The rearrangement uses TRBV5-4 and TRBJ2-2; D is tentatively TRBD1 or TRBD2 (5 bases each). Germline V gives CDR1 SGHNT, CDR2 YYREEE (reference sequence). V was clipped by 9 bases and J by 6 bases, with 15 bases between them. CDR3 size: 13 residues. DNA of the CDR3: TGTGCCACGTTGATTGGGGGAGCCGGGGAGCTGTTTTTT. This gives the protein CATLIGGAGELFF.

This clone was seen only a few times. The chain links TRBV6-1 to TRBJ2-7; 7 nucleotides align to TRBD2. Losses at the gene ends were 1 base for V and 0 bases for J; bases not matched to a gene: 0. From germline, CDR1 is MNHNS and CDR2 SASEGT. The CDR3 covers 14 residues. Here the CDR3 reads CASSEGGSSYEQYF. The CDR3 DNA follows: TGTGCCAGCAGTGAAGGCGGGAGCTCCTACGAGCAGTACTTC.

In nucleotides, the CDR3 is TGTGCCAGCAGTTTTCTAGCGGGAGGGGCAGATACGCAGTATTTT. Protein: CASSFLAGGADTQYF. The chain couples TRBV6-1 to TRBJ2-3; 12 bases fit TRBD2. V lost 5 bases, J lost 4 bases, and 4 bases stayed unmatched. The CDR3 is 15 residues long. Looked up from germline, CDR1 is MNHNS and CDR2 is SASEGT.

This chain uses TRBV10-2 with TRBJ2-3, with D possibly matching TRBD1 (6 bases). This CDR3 contains 13 residues. The germline CDR1 and CDR2 sequences are WSHSY and SAAADI. Trimming took 2 bases from V and 4 from J, leaving 7 bases between them. Here the CDR3 reads CASSEAGADTQYF. The CDR3 DNA follows: TGCGCCAGCAGTGAGGCAGGGGCAGATACGCAGTATTTT.

The chain is built from TRBV18 and TRBJ1-2; unclear D gene. Per the germline V gene, CDR1 is KGHSH and CDR2 is LQKENI. The CDR3 runs 14 residues. Trimming stripped 5 bases from V and 4 bases from J, with 14 bases between. CDR3 sequence reads: CASSVRSTAYGYTF. CDR3 nucleotide sequence: TGTGCCAGCTCAGTCCGATCCACAGCCTATGGCTACACCTTC.

This rearrangement joins TRBV29-1 to TRBJ1-3; the D is unclear. The CDR3 contains 12 residues. The V gene's germline CDR1 is SQVTM and CDR2 ANQGSEA. The V end lost 4 bases, the J end lost 1 base, and 5 bases lay between the germline ends. The CDR3 bases are TGCAGCGTTGTTCCATCTGGAAACACCATATATTTT. It translates to CSVVPSGNTIYF.

The chain uses TRBV21-1 and TRBJ2-1; the table's D call of TRBD1 was not tested on the DNA. TRBV21-1 has pseudogene status. The CDR3 consists of 17 residues. The DNA for the CDR3 is TGTGCCAGCAGCAAAGGGACAGGGGTAGTGTGCTACAATGAGCAGTTCTTC. Residues: CASSKGTGVVCYNEQFF.

This rearrangement joins TRBV6-5 to TRBJ2-7; TRBD2 matches at 14 bases. The ends lost 4 bases at V and 4 bases at J; junction bases unmatched: 3. CDR1 and CDR2 from the germline V gene are MNHEY and SVGAGI. There are 15 residues in the CDR3. CDR3 region: CASSWTSGRWYEQYF. The CDR3 DNA is TGTGCCAGCAGTTGGACTAGCGGGAGGTGGTACGAGCAGTACTTC.

V and J are TRBV5-8 and TRBJ2-1, with D perhaps given as TRBD1 or TRBD2 (5 bases each). V was trimmed by 0 bases and J by 9 bases, leaving 25 bases between them. The CDR3 is made up of 18 amino acids. Germline assignment: CDR1 SGHTS and CDR2 YDEGEE. The CDR3 DNA is TGTGCCAGCAGCTTGGTCGGGTGGAGCGGCGCATCCCAGGGTGAGCAGTTCTTC. It specifies CASSLVGWSGASQGEQFF.

This clone was detected once. This chain links TRBV28 with TRBJ1-5; D is unresolved. Trimming pared 8 bases from V and 8 bases from J, leaving 13 bases between. Germline CDR1 MDHEN, CDR2 SYDVKM. The CDR3 is made up of 12 amino acids. The CDR3: CASRNSLEPQHF. The CDR3 DNA reads TGTGCCAGCCGAAACTCATTGGAGCCCCAGCATTTT.

The CDR3, as DNA: TGTGCCAGGGGACAGGGTCTCGACGAGCAGTACTTC. Encoded protein: CARGQGLDEQYF. The V gene is TRBV2, the J gene TRBJ2-7; 9 nucleotides agree with TRBD1. J gave up 5 bases and V 9 bases, and 5 bases lay outside the gene matches. Germline-derived CDR1 and CDR2 are SNHLY and FYNNEI. This CDR3 comprises 12 residues.

This chain links TRBV28 with TRBJ2-3, with 10 nucleotides matching TRBD1. V was pared by 7 bases and J by 0 bases, with 19 bases of the junction left unmatched. This CDR3 is 20 amino acids long. CDR1 and CDR2 (germline): MDHEN, SYDVKM. The CDR3 bases are TGTGCCAGCACCCCCGTCACCCGGGACAGGGGTCCCTCTAGCACAGATACGCAGTATTTT. This translates into CASTPVTRDRGPSSTDTQYF.

This clone has only one observation. The chain couples TRBV10-3 to TRBJ2-1; 8 nucleotides match TRBD2. Germline-derived CDR1 and CDR2 are ENHRY and SYGVKD. CDR3 size: 14 residues. The V and J ends lost 6 bases and 8 bases, in that order; junction bases with no gene match: 9. CDR3 sequence: CAISQAGALDEQFF. The CDR3 coding sequence is TGTGCCATCAGCCAAGCGGGAGCCCTCGATGAGCAGTTCTTC.

This chain connects TRBV7-9 to TRBJ1-1; D gene ambiguous. Germline lookup yields CDR1 SEHNR and CDR2 FQNEAQ (reference sequence). Trimming stripped 5 bases from V and 2 bases from J, with 15 bases between. The CDR3 totals 15 residues. CDR3 sequence: CASSRTLDTNTEAFF. CDR3 nucleotides: TGTGCCAGCAGCCGAACCTTAGACACAAACACTGAAGCTTTCTTT.

This clone was seen a single time. A junction boundary mismatches the germline segment, possibly from a read error. V and J are TRBV20-1 and TRBJ1-6, with TRBD1 as a possible D gene (5 bases). Germline CDR1 reads DFQATT; CDR2 reads SNEGSKA (reference sequence). The CDR3 has 11 amino acids. The CDR3 region has the DNA TGCAGTGCTAGAGACGGGTCCCTGGGGCTTTTT. Protein sequence: CSARDGSLGLF.

CDR3 loop: CASSYNSYSYEQYF. The CDR3 DNA follows: TGTGCCAGCAGTTATAACAGCTACTCCTACGAGCAGTACTTC. The chain joins TRBV7-2 to TRBJ2-7; the D is unclear. Germline CDR1 reads SGHTA; CDR2 reads FQGNSA. The V end lost 6 bases, the J end lost 0 bases, and 12 bases lay between the germline ends. This CDR3 is 14 amino acids long.

V usage is TRBV28 and J usage is TRBJ2-1; 11 nucleotides align to TRBD2. Germline values: CDR1 MDHEN, CDR2 SYDVKM. The V gene end was trimmed by 3 bases and the J gene end by 1 base; junction bases not matched to a gene: 5. CDR3 length: 17 amino acids. CDR3 sequence: CASSFLASGRSYNEQFF. The CDR3 nucleotides are TGTGCCAGCAGTTTCCTCGCTAGCGGGAGGTCCTACAATGAGCAGTTCTTC.

This clone was seen only once. The V and J genes are TRBV7-6 and TRBJ1-2; TRBD1 matches at 7 bases. J lost 7 bases, V lost 5 bases, and 7 bases had no gene match. There are 13 residues in the CDR3. Germline values: CDR1 SGHVS, CDR2 FNYEAQ. This CDR3 is CASSQTGDSGYTF. The CDR3 nucleotides read TGTGCCAGCAGCCAAACAGGGGATTCTGGCTACACCTTC.

The CDR3 DNA reads TGTGCCAGCAGCTTGGGACAGGGGTTCTACGAGCAGTACTTC. It specifies CASSLGQGFYEQYF. This sequence joins TRBV7-2 and TRBJ2-7; 10 bases are a match to TRBD1. Per the germline V gene, CDR1 is SGHTA and CDR2 is FQGNSA. The CDR3 is made up of 14 amino acids. V lost 3 bases to trimming and J lost 3 bases; unmatched junction nucleotides: 2.

The rearrangement links TRBV18 to TRBJ2-7, with TRBD1 matching over 7 bases. CDR3 size: 14 residues. Germline V CDR1 and CDR2: KGHSH, LQKENI. V was pared by 2 bases and J by 5 bases, with 6 bases of the junction left unmatched. The DNA for the CDR3 is TGTGCCAGCTCACCAAGACAGGGAGAAAACGAGCAGTACTTC. Protein sequence: CASSPRQGENEQYF.

V gene TRBV19 combines with J gene TRBJ2-1; TRBD2 might be the D (7 bases). V was trimmed by 10 bases and J by 4 bases, leaving 23 bases between them. This CDR3 has 16 residues. Germline CDR1 and CDR2: LNHDA and SQIVND (reference sequence). CDR3 amino acids: CATTQTGRGGYNEQFF. CDR3 sequence (DNA): TGTGCCACCACGCAAACTGGCAGGGGAGGGTACAATGAGCAGTTCTTC.

This clone is a singleton in its sample. The chain has TRBV6-1 and TRBJ2-2; TRBD1 agrees at 9 bases. Trimming cost V 6 bases and J 6 bases; bases outside gene matches: 8. Germline V lookup: CDR1 MNHNS, CDR2 SASEGT. CDR3 size: 15 residues. The CDR3 spells CASRADRGFAGELFF. The DNA for the CDR3 is TGTGCCAGCAGGGCGGACAGGGGTTTCGCCGGGGAGCTGTTTTTT.

The V gene is TRBV7-8, the J gene TRBJ2-7; D is undetermined. Germline CDR1 and CDR2: SGHVS and FQNEAQ. V dropped 5 bases and J dropped 2 bases, with 13 bases sitting between them. This CDR3 is built from 14 residues. The CDR3 loop is CASSAHQNTYEQYF. The CDR3 region has the DNA TGTGCCAGCAGCGCCCATCAGAATACCTACGAGCAGTACTTC.